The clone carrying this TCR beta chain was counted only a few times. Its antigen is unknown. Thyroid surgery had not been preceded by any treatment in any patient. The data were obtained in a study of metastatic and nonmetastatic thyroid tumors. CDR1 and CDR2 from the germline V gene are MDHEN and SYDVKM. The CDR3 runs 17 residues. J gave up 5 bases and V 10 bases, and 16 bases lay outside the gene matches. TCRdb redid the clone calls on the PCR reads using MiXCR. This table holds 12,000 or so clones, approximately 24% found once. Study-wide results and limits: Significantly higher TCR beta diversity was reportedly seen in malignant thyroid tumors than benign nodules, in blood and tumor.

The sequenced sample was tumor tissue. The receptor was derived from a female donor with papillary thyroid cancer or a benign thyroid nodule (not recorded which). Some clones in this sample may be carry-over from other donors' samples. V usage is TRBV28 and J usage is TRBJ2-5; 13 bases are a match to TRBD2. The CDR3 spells CATSPGYTSGRGETQYF. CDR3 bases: TGTGCCACCTCACCGGGGTATACTAGCGGGAGGGGTGAGACCCAGTACTTC.